A single sample is the source of the 15 T cell receptor beta chains below, sequenced in a study of CD8 T cells in Susac syndrome. Roughly 0.5 to 1 ug RNA was reverse transcribed with random hexamers. TCRdb re-analysed the immunoSEQ multiplex PCR reads in MiXCR, keeping a single row per CDR3 protein. This sample carries 400,000 or so distinct CDR3 sequences, approximately 85% of them seen once, and the ten largest clones take about 0.12%. Sequenced material: CD8+ T cells from PBMCs. All receptors derive from a human donor with multiple sclerosis.

V and J are TRBV30 and TRBJ1-2, with TRBD1 as a possible D gene (5 bases). The CDR3 totals 16 residues. Trimming left V 0 bases short and J 4 bases short, with 18 bases between. Germline lookup yields CDR1 GTSNPN and CDR2 SVGIG (reference sequence). The CDR3, as DNA: TGTGCCTGGAGTGTCCGAGCAGGGAAGACACCCTATGGCTACACCTTC. It specifies CAWSVRAGKTPYGYTF.

The chain carries TRBV25-1 and TRBJ2-3, with D possibly matching TRBD2 (6 bases). The CDR3 contains 15 residues. CDR1 is MGHDK and CDR2 is SYGVNS in the germline V gene. Trimming left V 1 base short and J 4 bases short, with 12 bases between. The CDR3: CASSELGGRADTQYF. The CDR3 DNA sequence: TGTGCCAGCAGTGAATTAGGAGGGCGCGCAGATACGCAGTATTTT.

This chain joins TRBV10-3 and TRBJ2-1, with D possibly matching TRBD1 (6 bases). Germline V gives CDR1 ENHRY, CDR2 SYGVKD. This CDR3 spans 15 amino acids. Trimming cost V 7 bases and J 0 bases, with 13 bases left between them. In nucleotides, the CDR3 is TGTGCCATCAATATGGACAGTACCTCCTACAATGAGCAGTTCTTC. Protein: CAINMDSTSYNEQFF.

The rearrangement joins TRBV28 to TRBJ2-1, with D possibly being TRBD1 (6 bases). The germline CDR1 and CDR2 sequences are MDHEN and SYDVKM. This CDR3 comprises 15 residues. V was cut by 6 bases and J by 8 bases, with 20 bases left in between. CDR3 protein: CASRLGAGFSDEQFF. CDR3 DNA: TGTGCCAGCAGGTTGGGGGCAGGTTTTTCCGATGAGCAGTTCTTC.

The V and J genes are TRBV5-1 and TRBJ2-5, with TRBD2 matching over 8 bases. The CDR3 length is 16 residues. With V trimmed by 1 base and J by 5 bases, 10 bases remained unmatched. Germline V lookup: CDR1 SGHRS, CDR2 YFSETQ. For the CDR3, the DNA is TGCGCCAGCAGCTTGATCGGGGGGGAGGCACCTGAGACCCAGTACTTC. Its translation is CASSLIGGEAPETQYF.

The rearrangement links TRBV7-9 to TRBJ2-7, with D unclear. Per the germline V gene, CDR1 is SEHNR and CDR2 is FQNEAQ (reference sequence). The CDR3 has 12 residues. The V and J ends lost 1 base and 7 bases respectively, with 8 bases between them. CDR3 loop: CASSLDSGEQYF. In nucleotides, the CDR3 is TGTGCCAGCAGCTTAGATAGTGGGGAGCAGTACTTC. The whole variable domain, remainder taken from reference TRBV7-9 and TRBJ2-7, is DTGVSQNPRHKITKRGQNVTFRCDPISEHNRLYWYRQTLGQGPEFLTYFQNEAQLEKSRLLSDRFSAERPKGSFSTLEIQRTEQGDSAMYLCASSLDSGEQYFGPGTRLTVT.

This clonotype was observed a few times. CDR3 nucleotides: TGCAGTGCAGCCCCTCCGACAGAGAACACTGAAGCTTTCTTT. This gives the protein CSAAPPTENTEAFF. The rearrangement uses TRBV20-1 and TRBJ1-1; D is perhaps TRBD1 (5 bases). The CDR3 is made up of 14 amino acids. Germline-derived CDR1 and CDR2 are DFQATT and SNEGSKA (reference sequence). Trimming pared 6 bases from V and 1 base from J, leaving 15 bases between.

The chain joins TRBV12-3 or TRBV12-4 to TRBJ2-2; tentative D call: TRBD1 (6 bases). The CDR3 is made up of 16 amino acids. V lost 5 bases and J lost 3, with 16 bases in between. The CDR3 DNA is TGTGCCAGCAGTAAACGGGACACGCTATACACCGGGGAGCTGTTTTTT. It translates to CASSKRDTLYTGELFF.

The chain combines TRBV12-3 or TRBV12-4 with TRBJ2-3; D possibly corresponds to TRBD2 (6 bases). The V end lost 4 bases, the J end lost 2 bases, and 19 bases lay between the germline ends. The CDR3 is 17 residues long. CDR3 bases: TGTGCCAGCAGTTCCGGGACCCATAGCGGATACACAGATACGCAGTATTTT. Amino acid sequence: CASSSGTHSGYTDTQYF.

In this sample, this clonotype turned up once. V usage is TRBV5-1 and J usage is TRBJ2-1, with D perhaps TRBD1 (6 bases). The CDR3 contains 17 residues. Germline V gene data show CDR1 as SGHRS and CDR2 as YFSETQ. Between the trimmed V and J ends, which lost 4 bases and 0 bases, there was a span of 17 bases. The CDR3 region has the DNA TGCGCCAGCAGCCCCCCCCGTACAGGGAGCTCCTACAATGAGCAGTTCTTC. Encoded protein: CASSPPRTGSSYNEQFF. The complete variable domain, with remaining parts taken from reference TRBV5-1 and TRBJ2-1, reads KAGVTQTPRYLIKTRGQQVTLSCSPISGHRSVSWYQQTPGQGLQFLFEYFSETQRNKGNFPGRFSGRQFSNSRSEMNVSTLELGDSALYLCASSPPRTGSSYNEQFFGPGTRLTVL.

The chain has TRBV24-1 and TRBJ2-5; D is possibly TRBD1 or TRBD2 (5 bases each). V was pared by 3 bases and J by 1 base, with 11 bases between. Germline V gene lookup returns CDR1 KGHDR and CDR2 SFDVKD. There are 15 residues in the CDR3. The CDR3, as DNA: TGTGCCACCAGTGATCCGAGGGGCCTCCAAGAGACCCAGTACTTC. Its translation: CATSDPRGLQETQYF.

The chain carries TRBV27 and TRBJ2-4, with a tentative D call TRBD1 (6 bases). Germline values: CDR1 MNHEY, CDR2 SMNVEV (reference sequence). There are 16 residues in the CDR3. The V gene lost 3 bases and the J gene lost 0 bases, with 12 bases spanning the gap. The CDR3 nucleotides read TGTGCCAGCAGTTTGGACAGATACTTAGCCAAAAACATTCAGTACTTC. Protein: CASSLDRYLAKNIQYF.

The chain recombines TRBV29-1 with TRBJ1-1; 8 bases are a match to TRBD1. CDR1 and CDR2 (germline): SQVTM, ANQGSEA. CDR3 size: 13 residues. Trimming took 8 bases from V and 1 from J; bases not matched to a gene: 6. The CDR3 loop is CSSTQGENTEAFF. In DNA form, the CDR3 reads TGCAGCTCTACACAGGGGGAGAACACTGAAGCTTTCTTT.

The V gene is TRBV11-2, the J gene TRBJ1-1; a weak D match, TRBD1 (5 bases). The CDR3 length is 16 residues. From germline, CDR1 is SGHAT and CDR2 FQNNGV. V lost 4 bases to trimming and J lost 5 bases, with 20 bases between them. The CDR3 sequence: CASSWEPEGLGTEAFF. The CDR3 DNA sequence: TGTGCCAGCAGCTGGGAACCAGAGGGGCTGGGGACTGAAGCTTTCTTT.

The J gene is TRBJ1-2, the V gene TRBV3-1; 10 bases are a match to TRBD1. Trimming cost V 5 bases and J 3 bases; bases outside gene matches: 6. Germline V gives CDR1 LGHDT, CDR2 YNNKEL (reference sequence). The CDR3 consists of 15 residues. As DNA, the CDR3 is TGTGCCAGCAGCTCGACAGGGGGCAAAGACTATGGCTACACCTTC. Residues: CASSSTGGKDYGYTF.